These T cell receptor beta chains were read from a single sample in a study of T cells in localized non-small cell lung cancer. The repertoire was sequenced with immunoSEQ multiplex PCR; TCRdb's copy has only in-frame clones and lacks some. The sample lists over 30,000 clones, 88% occurring once. The sample here was peripheral blood, taken before any cancer treatment. These receptors all stem from a woman aged 40-70 years with stage I lung adenocarcinoma. CDR3s include the opening cysteine and the closing phenylalanine or tryptophan. Each record gives: CDR3 length, J gene, clone size, D gene, V gene, CDR3 protein, CDR3 DNA. D genes are given only for firm matches. Where a row states a size, it is once, few, many or the class of an expanded clone; other rows omit it.

14,TRBJ2-3,-,-,TRBV5-8,CASSLPGRTDTQYF,TGTGCCAGCAGCTTACCGGGACGCACAGATACGCAGTATTTT
14,TRBJ1-6,-,TRBD1,TRBV6-5,CASRSGQGETPLHF,TGTGCCAGCAGATCGGGACAGGGGGAGACACCCCTCCACTTT
15,TRBJ2-1,-,TRBD2,TRBV7-9,CASSLLTSGDNEQFF,TGTGCCAGCAGCTTATTGACTAGCGGGGACAATGAGCAGTTCTTC
12,TRBJ2-7,-,-,TRBV28,CASSWNPYEQYF,TGTGCCAGCAGTTGGAACCCCTACGAGCAGTACTTC
14,TRBJ2-2,-,TRBD1,TRBV25-1,CASSEDRDTGELFF,TGTGCCAGCAGTGAAGACAGGGACACCGGGGAGCTGTTTTTT
17,TRBJ1-5,-,TRBD1,TRBV5-7,CASSLARHRGWQSAQHF,TGTGCCAGCAGCTTGGCCAGGCACAGGGGATGGCAATCAGCCCAGCATTTT
14,TRBJ1-5,-,TRBD1,TRBV28,CASSLTGPSRPQHF,TGTGCCAGCAGCTTGACAGGGCCCTCAAGGCCCCAGCATTTT
16,TRBJ1-2,-,TRBD1,TRBV9,CASSQSYQGASYGYTF,TGTGCCAGCAGCCAATCCTACCAGGGGGCGAGCTATGGCTACACCTTC
14,TRBJ2-7,-,TRBD1,TRBV2,CASSLQGALYEQYF,TGTGCCAGCAGTCTTCAGGGGGCACTGTACGAGCAGTACTTC
13,TRBJ2-1,once,-,TRBV9,CASSLLEYNEQFF,TGTGCCAGCAGCCTACTCGAATACAATGAGCAGTTCTTC
14,TRBJ1-4,-,-,TRBV5-1,CASSTDATNEKLFF,TGCGCCAGCAGCACGGACGCAACTAATGAAAAACTGTTTTTT
13,TRBJ2-3,-,TRBD2,TRBV2,CANPGLASDTQYF,TGTGCCAATCCGGGACTAGCATCAGATACGCAGTATTTT
15,TRBJ2-3,-,TRBD2,TRBV6-6,CASSPLAGVTDTQYF,TGTGCCAGCAGCCCCCTAGCGGGAGTCACAGATACGCAGTATTTT
13,TRBJ2-2,-,TRBD1,TRBV9,CASSFRGTGELFF,TGTGCCAGCAGCTTCAGGGGGACCGGGGAGCTGTTTTTT
16,TRBJ2-2,-,TRBD1,TRBV7-9,CASRSTGAGNTGELFF,TGTGCCAGCAGATCAACAGGGGCGGGGAACACCGGGGAGCTGTTTTTT
14,TRBJ1-1,-,-,TRBV14,CASSQQGRGTEAFF,TGTGCCAGCAGCCAGCAGGGGAGGGGCACTGAAGCTTTCTTT
14,TRBJ1-1,-,TRBD1,TRBV5-1,CASTRGTVNTEAFF,TGCGCCAGCACACGGGGGACAGTGAACACTGAAGCTTTCTTT
17,TRBJ2-3,-,-,TRBV14,CASSLTGTDPSTDTQYF,TGTGCCAGCAGCCTGACCGGGACTGACCCTAGCACAGATACGCAGTATTTT
13,TRBJ2-5,-,-,TRBV6-1,CASSEGIEETQYF,TGTGCCAGCAGTGAAGGGATTGAGGAGACCCAGTACTTC
19,TRBJ1-5,-,TRBD1,TRBV10-1,CASREPSQQGWNRFQPQHF,TGCGCCAGCAGAGAGCCCTCTCAACAGGGGTGGAATCGTTTTCAGCCCCAGCATTTT
16,TRBJ1-2,-,-,TRBV11-2,CASSPRLPGGNYGYTF,TGTGCCAGCAGCCCTCGACTACCCGGCGGGAACTATGGCTACACCTTC
14,TRBJ1-4,-,TRBD1,TRBV7-9,CASSLGQSNEKLFF,TGTGCCAGCAGCCTGGGACAGTCTAATGAAAAACTGTTTTTT
11,TRBJ2-1,-,TRBD2,TRBV5-3,CARSVGTKQFF,TGTGCCAGAAGCGTCGGGACTAAGCAGTTCTTC
13,TRBJ2-2,-,TRBD2,TRBV29-1,CSAGLAGAGELFF,TGCAGCGCCGGACTAGCCGGGGCCGGGGAGCTGTTTTTT
17,TRBJ2-1,-,-,TRBV4-1,CASSPLGGLGGLKEQFF,TGCGCCAGCAGCCCCTTGGGGGGACTCGGGGGCTTAAAGGAGCAGTTCTTC
15,TRBJ1-4,-,TRBD1,TRBV30,CAWSVLGQGNEKLFF,TGTGCCTGGAGTGTATTGGGACAGGGTAATGAAAAACTGTTTTTT
14,TRBJ2-2,-,TRBD1,TRBV7-2,CASSQQGYTGELFF,TGTGCCAGCAGTCAACAGGGGTACACCGGGGAGCTGTTTTTT
16,TRBJ2-7,-,-,TRBV18,CASSPPTGEGSYEQYF,TGTGCCAGCTCACCACCGACAGGGGAGGGGTCCTACGAGCAGTACTTC
14,TRBJ1-2,once,TRBD1,TRBV10-3,CAISEVGQGYGYTF,TGTGCCATCAGTGAGGTGGGACAGGGGTATGGCTACACCTTC
13,TRBJ2-3,few,-,TRBV2,CASGLTGTDTQYF,TGTGCCAGCGGGTTGACAGGAACAGATACGCAGTATTTT
12,TRBJ1-2,-,TRBD1,TRBV6-5,CASSWTGEGYTF,TGTGCCAGCAGTTGGACAGGGGAAGGCTACACCTTC
13,TRBJ1-3,-,-,TRBV5-1,CASSAVSGNTIYF,TGCGCCAGCAGTGCAGTCTCTGGAAACACCATATATTTT
19,TRBJ1-5,-,TRBD1,TRBV5-6,CASSYWTGGFIYSNQPQHF,TGTGCCAGCAGCTATTGGACAGGGGGCTTCATCTATAGCAATCAGCCCCAGCATTTT
13,TRBJ2-3,-,-,TRBV2,CASSAVLGDTQYF,TGTGCCAGCAGTGCTGTGTTAGGGGATACGCAGTATTTT
16,TRBJ2-3,-,-,TRBV5-4,CASSLALAGGTDTQYF,TGTGCCAGCAGCTTGGCCTTGGCGGGCGGCACAGATACGCAGTATTTT
17,TRBJ1-5,once,-,TRBV28,CASSLDPRTYSNQPQHF,TGTGCCAGCAGTTTAGACCCCCGGACCTATAGCAATCAGCCCCAGCATTTT
15,TRBJ2-1,-,TRBD1,TRBV5-4,CASSFPGQRHNEQFF,TGTGCCAGCAGCTTTCCGGGACAGCGCCACAATGAGCAGTTCTTC
13,TRBJ2-7,once,-,TRBV18,CASSPAVGYEQYF,TGTGCCAGCTCACCGGCAGTCGGCTACGAGCAGTACTTC
16,TRBJ2-1,-,TRBD2,TRBV5-1,CASSFLGTSGYNEQFF,TGCGCCAGCAGCTTTTTAGGAACTAGCGGTTACAATGAGCAGTTCTTC
15,TRBJ2-5,-,TRBD2,TRBV5-1,CASSFFAGGQETQYF,TGCGCCAGCAGCTTCTTCGCGGGGGGCCAAGAGACCCAGTACTTC
15,TRBJ2-7,-,-,TRBV2,CASSEAPYTQGEQYF,TGTGCCAGCAGTGAAGCGCCGTACACCCAGGGCGAGCAGTACTTC